The 12 T cell receptor beta chains given below trace back to one sample, sequenced in a study of T cells after yellow fever vaccination. TCRdb passed the 5' RACE reads through MiXCR, listing each CDR3 protein once. The sample consists of roughly 250,000 distinct CDR3 sequences, 10% to 15% of them appearing once. Source: CD4+ T cells sorted from PBMCs, taken 45 days after the yellow fever booster vaccination. The receptor source for this set is a man between 25 and 39 years old who received the YFV17D yellow fever vaccine.

This clonotype was counted at least ten times. V and J are TRBV18 and TRBJ2-5; TRBD2 aligns across 12 bases. Germline loops: CDR1 KGHSH, CDR2 LQKENI. This CDR3 has 15 residues. V lost 6 bases to trimming and J lost 2 bases; unmatched junction nucleotides: 4. CDR3 nucleotides: TGTGCCAGCTCCCGTGGACTAGCGGGACAAGAGACCCAGTACTTC. This gives the protein CASSRGLAGQETQYF.

The chain carries TRBV27 and TRBJ1-5; D uncertain. CDR3 length: 14 amino acids. CDR1 and CDR2 from the germline V gene are MNHEY and SMNVEV (reference sequence). V lost 2 bases and J lost 6, with 11 bases in between. The CDR3 here is CASSLLGLGQPQHF. The CDR3 nucleotides read TGTGCCAGCAGTTTACTAGGGCTCGGTCAGCCCCAGCATTTT.

This clonotype has ten or more counts. This chain joins TRBV12-3 or TRBV12-4 and TRBJ2-7; D uncertain. The CDR3 extends over 12 amino acids. Trimming removed 4 bases from V and 3 bases from J, with 7 bases in between. The CDR3 sequence is CASSYKGYEQYF. CDR3 sequence (DNA): TGTGCCAGCAGTTACAAGGGCTACGAGCAGTACTTC.

This clonotype showed up many times. Compared with germline, one end of the junction differs, possibly owing to a read error. The CDR3 loop is CASSLENLSYNEQFF. The CDR3 nucleotides read TGTGCCAGCAGTTTGGAGAACCTCTCCTACAATGAGCAGTTCTTC. The rearrangement joins TRBV5-5 to TRBJ2-1; no clear D. The CDR3 extends over 15 amino acids. Germline assignment: CDR1 SGHKS and CDR2 YYEKEE (reference sequence).

This rearrangement joins TRBV3-1 to TRBJ2-1, with 14 bases aligning to TRBD2. The V gene end was trimmed by 4 bases and the J gene end by 8 bases; junction bases not matched to a gene: 4. Germline V lookup: CDR1 LGHDT, CDR2 YNNKEL (reference sequence). This CDR3 contains 15 residues. As DNA, the CDR3 is TGTGCCAGCAGCCGTCGGACTAGCGGGAGGTATGAGCAGTTCTTC. Translated: CASSRRTSGRYEQFF.

The chain recombines TRBV15 with TRBJ2-3; 8 bases are shared with TRBD2. The CDR3 is made up of 17 amino acids. The ends lost 2 bases at V and 2 bases at J; junction bases unmatched: 9. From germline, CDR1 is LNHNV and CDR2 YYDKDF (reference sequence). This chain's CDR3 is CATSRYGAGGFTDTQYF. The CDR3, as DNA: TGTGCCACCAGCAGATATGGGGCGGGAGGATTCACAGATACGCAGTATTTT.

The rearrangement uses TRBV7-2 and TRBJ2-1, with a weak D call TRBD1 (5 bases). The CDR3 has 15 residues. Trimming pared 5 bases from V and 2 bases from J, leaving 13 bases between. In germline, CDR1 is SGHTA, CDR2 FQGNSA. CDR3 loop: CASSPEGDTYNEQFF. As DNA, the CDR3 is TGTGCCAGCAGCCCGGAAGGGGATACCTACAATGAGCAGTTCTTC.

The V gene is TRBV30, the J gene TRBJ1-2; D is perhaps TRBD1 (6 bases). The V end was cut by 0 bases, the J end by 7 bases, with 6 bases between. The CDR3 consists of 11 residues. Germline V gene sequence: CDR1 GTSNPN, CDR2 SVGIG (reference sequence). CDR3: CAWSVGGGYTF. The CDR3 nucleotides read TGTGCCTGGAGTGTAGGGGGTGGCTACACCTTC.

Only a few counts were recorded for this clonotype. This sequence joins TRBV7-2 and TRBJ2-5, with a weak D call TRBD1 (5 bases). Germline lookup yields CDR1 SGHTA and CDR2 FQGNSA. V dropped 6 bases and J dropped 5 bases, with 10 bases sitting between them. This CDR3 has 12 residues. In nucleotides, the CDR3 is TGTGCCAGCAGTGTAGGACATGAGACCCAGTACTTC. It codes for CASSVGHETQYF.

This clonotype was observed a few times. This chain links TRBV20-1 with TRBJ1-3; D remains unclear. This CDR3 comprises 15 residues. Germline CDR1 and CDR2: DFQATT and SNEGSKA (reference sequence). Deletions cut 2 bases from V and 0 bases from J, with 11 bases between. The CDR3 nucleotides read TGCAGTGCTAGAAGACGGCTGAGCTCTGGAAACACCATATATTTT. Amino acid sequence: CSARRRLSSGNTIYF.

This clonotype was observed a few times. This chain connects TRBV29-1 to TRBJ1-1; no clear D gene. V lost 7 bases and J 1 base, leaving 16 bases between the germline ends. This CDR3 region has 14 residues. Germline-derived CDR1 and CDR2 are SQVTM and ANQGSEA. The CDR3 nucleotides read TGCAGCGCAGACATAACTCGGGAGAACACTGAAGCTTTCTTT. It translates to CSADITRENTEAFF.

This clonotype was seen a few times. This sequence joins TRBV24-1 and TRBJ2-2; D might be TRBD1 (6 bases). From germline, CDR1 is KGHDR and CDR2 SFDVKD. V dropped 4 bases and J dropped 1 base, with 12 bases sitting between them. There are 16 residues in the CDR3. The CDR3 region is CATSDLGHVNTGELFF. The CDR3 DNA reads as TGTGCCACCAGTGACCTGGGACACGTGAACACCGGGGAGCTGTTTTTT.